These 27 T cell receptor beta chains were all obtained from the same sample, sequenced in a study of T-cell reconstitution after alpha-beta-depleted transplantation in children (dated by TCRdb to about 2016). Library creation used PCR. TCRdb names Illumina HiSeq 2500 as the instrument used. To normalize quantification of the TCRbeta repertoire, the TCR libraries were built with molecular barcoding that relied on unique molecular identifiers. TCRdb redid the processing of the public reads, applying fastp at Q25 and MiXCR, and retained in-frame beta chains. Rows with a matching CDR3 protein are joined into one entry that keeps the most common DNA and genes. The sample includes 450,000 to 600,000 distinct CDR3 sequences, with under 15% observed a single time. The ten largest clones represent approximately 2% of the sample. In the paper's terms, the treatment or condition label means: allogeneic hematopoietic cell transplantation with graft depleted of TCRalphabeta T cells and CD19 B cells.

This material consisted of PBMCs, mostly from graft donor cells, taken 360 days after TCRalphabeta/CD19-depleted stem cell transplant. The source is a male patient between 5 and 17 years old who had a stem cell transplant for acute myeloid leukemia, so the T cells may come from the graft donor.

This clonotype was picked up many times. The rearrangement links TRBV24-1 to TRBJ2-1; 9 bases are shared with TRBD1. The germline CDR1 and CDR2 sequences are KGHDR and SFDVKD. The CDR3 runs 14 residues. With V trimmed by 9 bases and J by 3 bases, 5 bases remained unmatched. CDR3 nucleotides: TGTGCCACCGGGGGACAGGGCGTCTACAATGAGCAGTTCTTC. This codes for CATGGQGVYNEQFF.

This clonotype was detected many times. The gene calls are TRBV27 and TRBJ1-6, with D hard to call. Looked up from germline, CDR1 is MNHEY and CDR2 is SMNVEV (reference sequence). The V and J ends lost 4 bases and 12 bases respectively, with 13 bases between them. The length of the CDR3 is 13 residues. CDR3 coding DNA: TGTGCCAGCAGTTCCCTCCGCGGGGAACCCCTCCACTTT. Protein: CASSSLRGEPLHF.

The J gene is TRBJ2-3, the V gene TRBV11-3; D might be TRBD2 (6 bases). The CDR3 is 15 amino acids. CDR1 and CDR2 (germline): SGHNT, YENEEA. V lost 5 bases, J lost 2 bases, and 14 bases lay in between. CDR3 nucleotide sequence: TGTGCCAGCAGCCCTCGGGGGACTTTCACAGATACGCAGTATTTT. Protein: CASSPRGTFTDTQYF.

The chain has TRBV29-1 and TRBJ1-2, with D hard to call. The ends were cut back, 6 bases at V and 0 bases at J, with 11 bases in the middle. Germline CDR1 reads SQVTM; CDR2 reads ANQGSEA. The CDR3 length is 13 residues. DNA of the CDR3: TGCAGCGTCCGCTCGCCAGCTAACTATGGCTACACCTTC. Protein product: CSVRSPANYGYTF.

This clonotype occurred a few times. The chain links TRBV7-3 to TRBJ2-3; D is perhaps TRBD2 (6 bases). The germline V gene has CDR1 SGHTA and CDR2 FQGTGA. The CDR3 has 18 residues. Trimming pared 0 bases from V and 2 bases from J, leaving 18 bases between. The CDR3 loop reads CASSLTSSGPGFTDTQYF. As DNA, the CDR3 is TGTGCCAGCAGCTTAACTAGCAGCGGGCCCGGTTTCACAGATACGCAGTATTTT.

This clonotype was seen a few times. V is TRBV7-2 and J is TRBJ2-7; 7 bases are shared with TRBD2. V shed 2 bases, J shed 3 bases, and the junction held 7 bases outside the gene matches. The CDR3 totals 15 residues. Per the germline V gene, CDR1 is SGHTA and CDR2 is FQGNSA. The DNA of the CDR3 is TGTGCCAGCAGCTTAACAGCGGGATCCTTCTACGAGCAGTACTTC. This codes for CASSLTAGSFYEQYF. Full variable domain (outside the CDR3, taken from reference TRBV7-2 and TRBJ2-7): GAGVSQSPSNKVTEKGKDVELRCDPISGHTALYWYRQSLGQGLEFLIYFQGNSAPDKSGLPSDRFSAERTGGSVSTLTIQRTQQEDSAVYLCASSLTAGSFYEQYFGPGTRLTVT.

V usage is TRBV7-2 and J usage is TRBJ2-5; D is perhaps TRBD2 (5 bases). This CDR3 has 13 amino acids. Germline values: CDR1 SGHTA, CDR2 FQGNSA. The germline V and J ends were trimmed by 3 bases and 6 bases, with 11 bases remaining between them. This chain's CDR3 is CASSFGLIKTQYF. The CDR3 DNA follows: TGTGCCAGCAGCTTCGGACTTATAAAGACCCAGTACTTC.

This clonotype has at least ten counts. This sequence joins TRBV4-2 and TRBJ2-1, with D unresolved. The germline V gene encodes CDR1 LGHNA and CDR2 YNFKEQ. V was clipped by 4 bases and J by 4 bases, with 8 bases between them. The CDR3 is made up of 13 amino acids. For the CDR3, the DNA is TGTGCCAGCAGCCTAGCCTTATACAATGAGCAGTTCTTC. Translation: CASSLALYNEQFF.

The chain uses TRBV20-1 and TRBJ2-3, with D unclear. In germline, CDR1 is DFQATT, CDR2 SNEGSKA (reference sequence). The CDR3 has 13 amino acids. V was pared by 2 bases and J by 1 base, with 7 bases between. Written as DNA, the CDR3 is TGCAGTGCTAGACCTCGACGCACAGATACGCAGTATTTT. Its protein is CSARPRRTDTQYF.

This sequence joins TRBV29-1 and TRBJ2-2; a weak D match, TRBD2 (6 bases). This CDR3 has 15 residues. Deletions cut 4 bases from V and 3 bases from J, with 15 bases between. The germline V gene encodes CDR1 SQVTM and CDR2 ANQGSEA. The chain's CDR3 is CSVVSPEGHTGELFF. The CDR3 nucleotides read TGCAGCGTTGTATCCCCGGAGGGCCACACCGGGGAGCTGTTTTTT.

This clonotype has only a few counts. This chain connects TRBV6-6 to TRBJ1-1; no reliable D call. V was pared by 3 bases and J by 4 bases, with 9 bases between. Per germline, CDR1 MNHNY and CDR2 SVGAGI (reference sequence). CDR3 length equals 13 residues. The chain's CDR3 is CASSYQLGTEAFF. The CDR3, as DNA: TGTGCCAGCAGTTATCAGCTAGGCACTGAAGCTTTCTTT.

This clonotype was seen at least ten times. This chain connects TRBV7-9 to TRBJ2-3; D may correspond to TRBD1 or TRBD2 (5 bases each). V gave up 5 bases and J gave up 2 bases, with 20 bases separating them. Germline-derived CDR1 and CDR2 are SEHNR and FQNEAQ (reference sequence). The CDR3 extends over 17 amino acids. CDR3 bases: TGTGCCAGCAGCCACCCTGGGACGTCGGGGTCCACAGATACGCAGTATTTT. It encodes CASSHPGTSGSTDTQYF.

This clonotype was counted many times. The J gene is TRBJ2-3, the V gene TRBV4-2; no definite D call. This CDR3 is 13 amino acids long. With 2 bases removed from V and 2 bases from J, the gap between germline ends came to 5 bases. Per the germline V gene, CDR1 is LGHNA and CDR2 is YNFKEQ. The CDR3 loop reads CASSQLITDTQYF. The CDR3 DNA reads TGTGCCAGCAGCCAACTCATCACAGATACGCAGTATTTT.

This clonotype was detected only a few times. CDR3 nucleotide sequence: TGTGCCAGCAGGCGTTCCTTTAGGACTAGCGGCGCGAGGTATTTT. It encodes CASRRSFRTSGARYF. The chain couples TRBV3-1 to TRBJ2-3; 10 positions agree with TRBD2. CDR1 and CDR2 (germline): LGHDT, YNNKEL (reference sequence). With 6 bases clipped from V and 14 bases from J, the junction kept 17 bases outside the gene matches. This CDR3 is 15 amino acids long.

This clonotype appeared many times. The chain uses TRBV29-1 and TRBJ1-1; 7 bases are a match to TRBD1. With 7 bases clipped from V and 6 bases from J, the junction kept 5 bases outside the gene matches. The CDR3 is 11 amino acids. CDR1 SQVTM and CDR2 ANQGSEA come from the germline V gene. The CDR3 loop is CSAGGQPEAFF. The CDR3 DNA reads TGCAGCGCTGGGGGACAGCCTGAAGCTTTCTTT.

This clonotype was detected ten times or more. The chain has TRBV12-5 and TRBJ2-7; D call uncertain. The CDR3 totals 13 residues. V lost 6 bases, J lost 1 base, and 10 bases lay in between. Germline lookup yields CDR1 LGHNT and CDR2 FRNRAP. CDR3 protein: CASGSDGSYEQYF. The CDR3 bases are TGTGCTAGTGGCTCGGACGGGTCCTACGAGCAGTACTTC.

The genes are TRBV10-3 and TRBJ1-6; possibly TRBD1 for D (5 bases). The CDR3 spans 13 residues. Trimming left V 7 bases short and J 3 bases short, with 7 bases between. Germline V CDR1 and CDR2: ENHRY, SYGVKD. The CDR3: CAINDSYNSPLHF. For the CDR3, the DNA is TGTGCCATCAACGACAGCTATAATTCACCCCTCCACTTT.

The rearrangement joins TRBV11-2 to TRBJ2-5, with D possibly matching TRBD2 (5 bases). The V gene's germline CDR1 is SGHAT and CDR2 FQNNGV. This CDR3 is built from 15 residues. Trimming stripped 5 bases from V and 2 bases from J, with 15 bases between. The DNA for the CDR3 is TGTGCCAGCAGCCCCCCCCGGAGGTGGCAAGAGACCCAGTACTTC. This codes for CASSPPRRWQETQYF. The full variable domain, completed using reference TRBV11-2 and TRBJ2-5, is EAGVAQSPRYKIIEKRQSVAFWCNPISGHATLYWYQQILGQGPKLLIQFQNNGVVDDSQLPKDRFSAERLKGVDSTLKIQPAKLEDSAVYLCASSPPRRWQETQYFGPGTRLLVL.

This chain links TRBV11-2 with TRBJ2-3; D may be TRBD2 (5 bases). V lost 1 base and J lost 6, with 17 bases in between. The CDR3 consists of 16 residues. Germline CDR1 is SGHAT and CDR2 is FQNNGV. The CDR3 DNA sequence: TGTGCCAGCAGCTTAGTTGATTTCGCGGGCGGGGATACGCAGTATTTT. As protein: CASSLVDFAGGDTQYF.

At least ten counts were recorded for this clonotype. The chain uses TRBV9 and TRBJ2-7; the D gene is possibly TRBD2 (5 bases). This CDR3 spans 13 amino acids. V was pared by 0 bases and J by 7 bases, with 11 bases between. The germline V gene has CDR1 SGDLS and CDR2 YYNGEE. The CDR3 DNA is TGTGCCAGCAGCGTAGGGGAGTGGAGGGAGCAGTACTTC. As protein: CASSVGEWREQYF.

This clonotype appeared a few times. This chain uses TRBV24-1 with TRBJ2-2; 14 bases agree with TRBD2. CDR3 length: 18 amino acids. Per the germline V gene, CDR1 is KGHDR and CDR2 is SFDVKD. V dropped 5 bases and J dropped 6; count of bases not matched to a gene: 10. CDR3: CATSALEPGLAGAGELFF. In nucleotides, the CDR3 is TGTGCCACCAGTGCGCTGGAACCGGGACTAGCGGGAGCCGGGGAGCTGTTTTTT.

This clonotype was counted only a few times. This chain joins TRBV9 and TRBJ2-6; 11 bases align to TRBD2. CDR1 is SGDLS and CDR2 is YYNGEE in the germline V gene. The CDR3 has 21 amino acids. The ends lost 0 bases at V and 0 bases at J; junction bases unmatched: 11. The chain's CDR3 is CASSVVGLAVKEYSGANVLTF. The CDR3 DNA sequence: TGTGCCAGCAGCGTAGTGGGACTAGCGGTAAAGGAATACTCTGGGGCCAACGTCCTGACTTTC.

This clonotype was observed many times. J is TRBJ2-7 and V is TRBV29-1, with a weak D call TRBD1 (5 bases). Germline CDR1 and CDR2: SQVTM and ANQGSEA. The CDR3 is 13 amino acids. The germline V and J ends were trimmed by 4 bases and 5 bases, with 15 bases remaining between them. The CDR3 sequence is CSVVSQGSNEQYF. The CDR3 DNA sequence: TGCAGCGTTGTGTCGCAGGGAAGTAACGAGCAGTACTTC.

This clonotype was picked up a small number of times. The gene calls are TRBV4-2 and TRBJ2-2; D remains unclear. V shed 0 bases and J shed 4 bases, with 9 bases lying between them. The CDR3 consists of 15 residues. Germline CDR1 and CDR2: LGHNA and YNFKEQ. CDR3 region: CASSQDYPATGELFF. The DNA of the CDR3 is TGTGCCAGCAGCCAAGATTATCCAGCCACCGGGGAGCTGTTTTTT.

This clonotype was found a few times. The chain links TRBV28 to TRBJ2-3; TRBD2 matches at 8 bases. CDR1 is MDHEN and CDR2 is SYDVKM in the germline V gene. Trimming removed 6 bases from V and 4 bases from J; junction bases left unmatched: 3. The CDR3 spans 13 residues. CDR3 bases: TGTGCCAGCAGGGCTAGCGGGTCAGATACGCAGTATTTT. Its translation: CASRASGSDTQYF.

The chain employs TRBV20-1 and TRBJ2-5; 9 nucleotides align to TRBD2. Per germline, CDR1 DFQATT and CDR2 SNEGSKA (reference sequence). The V segment lost 3 bases and the J segment 4 bases; nucleotides outside the gene matches: 18. The CDR3 runs to 18 residues. As DNA, the CDR3 is TGCAGTGCTAGTCATTGGGAATTAGCGGGAGAAAGGGGAGAGACCCAGTACTTC. It codes for CSASHWELAGERGETQYF.

This clonotype was counted many times. J is TRBJ1-2 and V is TRBV7-9; 8 bases are a match to TRBD1. Germline V gene sequence: CDR1 SEHNR, CDR2 FQNEAQ (reference sequence). This CDR3 region has 16 residues. The ends lost 2 bases at V and 1 base at J; junction bases unmatched: 6. The CDR3 bases are TGTGCCAGCAGCTTATTGCCGGACAGGGATAACTATGGCTACACCTTC. It specifies CASSLLPDRDNYGYTF.